This T cell receptor beta chain was sequenced for a study of breast tumors, draining lymph nodes, adjacent tissues. Whole-study findings and limits: Compared with lymph nodes, tumors were less diverse; compared with nontumor tissue, more.

Axillary draining lymph nodes of breast cancer patients supplied the node samples. The trim removed 2 bases at V and 4 bases at J, leaving 7 bases unmatched. Looked up from germline, CDR1 is SGDLS and CDR2 is YYNGEE. The CDR3 totals 17 residues. This clonotype was observed many times. The antigen remains unidentified. TCRdb re-analysed the multiplex PCR reads in MiXCR, keeping a single row per CDR3 protein. Of about 100,000 distinct CDR3 sequences in the sample, about 20% were seen once. This sequence joins TRBV9 and TRBJ1-6; 9 nucleotides match TRBD1. Material: axillary lymph node tissue. This sequence originates from a female donor with breast cancer. Some clones in this sample may be carry-over from other donors' samples. For the CDR3, the DNA is TGTGCCAGCAGCGTCCGGGACAGGGTTTCATATAATTCACCCCTCCACTTT. This translates into CASSVRDRVSYNSPLHF.